The 20 T cell receptor beta chains listed next were all sequenced from one sample in a study of blood T cell repertoires in COVID-19. Assay used: immunoSEQ multiplex PCR; TCRdb lists only in-frame clones, some missing. Found here are about 370,000 clones, 90% of them singletons; the top ten hold around 7%. Sequenced material: peripheral blood. The receptors derive from a man between 18 and 29 years old with active or convalescent COVID-19.

At least ten counts were recorded for this clone. V is TRBV27 and J is TRBJ2-7; D is ambiguous. Germline values: CDR1 MNHEY, CDR2 SMNVEV (reference sequence). The CDR3 length is 13 residues. Trimming shortened V by 2 bases and J by 3 bases, and 8 bases separated the two germline ends. CDR3 bases: TGTGCCAGCAGTTTAGGGCAGGACTACGAGCAGTACTTC. Protein sequence: CASSLGQDYEQYF.

This clone was picked up one time. The chain links TRBV6-5 to TRBJ1-2, with 8 bases that match TRBD1. The CDR3 runs to 14 residues. With 7 bases clipped from V and 5 bases from J, the junction kept 9 bases outside the gene matches. The germline V gene has CDR1 MNHEY and CDR2 SVGAGI. CDR3: CASTRDRRGYGYTF. Written as DNA, the CDR3 is TGTGCCAGCACCAGGGACAGGCGAGGGTATGGCTACACCTTC.

In nucleotides, the CDR3 is TGTGCCAGCAGCCCCCGACTAGCGGGAGGGCCCGCAGATACGCAGTATTTT. Its protein is CASSPRLAGGPADTQYF. This chain uses TRBV5-4 with TRBJ2-3; 14 nucleotides align to TRBD2. The CDR3 spans 17 residues. The V and J ends lost 4 bases and 4 bases, in that order; junction bases with no gene match: 8. Germline V gene data show CDR1 as SGHNT and CDR2 as YYREEE (reference sequence).

The chain joins TRBV6-5 to TRBJ2-2, with D uncertain. CDR1 is MNHEY and CDR2 is SVGAGI in the germline V gene. V was shortened by 4 bases and J by 6 bases, with 12 bases between the two germline ends. The CDR3 sequence is 14 residues long. In DNA, the CDR3 is TGTGCCAGCAGTTCCCCGGGTGGCGCCGGGGAGCTGTTTTTT. Translating it yields CASSSPGGAGELFF.

The V gene is TRBV28, the J gene TRBJ2-5; possibly TRBD1 for D (5 bases). Germline V CDR1 and CDR2: MDHEN, SYDVKM. The CDR3 contains 14 residues. Trimming stripped 8 bases from V and 4 bases from J, with 17 bases between. Here the CDR3 reads CASPGRRGPETQYF. In DNA form, the CDR3 reads TGTGCCAGCCCGGGCCGTAGGGGCCCAGAGACCCAGTACTTC.

This chain joins TRBV11-2 and TRBJ2-1; a possible D gene is TRBD1 (5 bases). The CDR3 runs to 16 residues. Germline CDR1 and CDR2: SGHAT and FQNNGV. Deletions cut 4 bases from V and 0 bases from J, with 13 bases between. This CDR3 is CASSWRRGSSYNEQFF. CDR3 nucleotides: TGTGCCAGCAGCTGGCGAAGGGGAAGCTCCTACAATGAGCAGTTCTTC.

V usage is TRBV2 and J usage is TRBJ1-2; weak D call: TRBD1 (5 bases). Germline CDR1 SNHLY, CDR2 FYNNEI. This CDR3 spans 13 amino acids. Trimming stripped 6 bases from V and 10 bases from J, with 18 bases between. CDR3 residues: CASSTNPGDLYTF. The CDR3, as DNA: TGTGCCAGCAGCACAAATCCGGGGGACCTCTACACCTTC. The entire variable domain, with the rest obtained from reference TRBV2 and TRBJ1-2, is as follows: EPEVTQTPSHQVTQMGQEVILRCVPISNHLYFYWYRQILGQKVEFLVSFYNNEISEKSEIFDDQFSVERPDGSNFTLKIRSTKLEDSAMYFCASSTNPGDLYTFGSGTRLTVV.

A single count supports this clone. V and J are TRBV27 and TRBJ2-1; D perhaps matches TRBD1 (6 bases). The CDR3 totals 14 residues. Germline loops: CDR1 MNHEY, CDR2 SMNVEV (reference sequence). Deletions cut 8 bases from V and 6 bases from J, with 17 bases between. The CDR3 is CASSWGPSSNEQFF. The CDR3 DNA sequence: TGTGCCAGCTCTTGGGGGCCTAGCAGCAATGAGCAGTTCTTC.

The chain joins TRBV30 to TRBJ2-7, with 9 bases matching TRBD1. Germline CDR1 reads GTSNPN; CDR2 reads SVGIG (reference sequence). The CDR3 is 15 residues long. Unmatched junction bases numbered 12, after V lost 4 bases and J lost 5 bases. CDR3 region: CAWTNPGQGSHEQYF. The CDR3 DNA reads as TGTGCCTGGACCAACCCGGGACAGGGATCCCACGAGCAGTACTTC.

The V gene is TRBV6-2 or TRBV6-3, the J gene TRBJ2-5; 8 bases align to TRBD1. The CDR3 is 14 residues long. In germline, CDR1 is MNHEY, CDR2 SVGEGT. J lost 7 bases, V lost 2 bases, and 6 bases had no gene match. The CDR3 spells CASSYPDRVRTQYF. Here the CDR3 DNA reads TGTGCCAGCAGTTACCCGGACAGGGTGCGGACCCAGTACTTC.

The chain recombines TRBV6-5 with TRBJ2-1; D call uncertain. The CDR3 consists of 15 residues. V dropped 2 bases and J dropped 0 bases, with 8 bases sitting between them. Germline V gene sequence: CDR1 MNHEY, CDR2 SVGAGI. The CDR3 sequence is CASSYREPSYNEQFF. CDR3 nucleotide sequence: TGTGCCAGCAGTTACAGAGAACCCTCCTACAATGAGCAGTTCTTC.

This clone appeared once. CDR3: CASSPRTSGFYNEQFF. The CDR3, as DNA: TGTGCCAGCAGTCCTCGGACTAGCGGGTTCTACAATGAGCAGTTCTTC. V gene TRBV27 combines with J gene TRBJ2-1, with 11 bases that match TRBD2. Per the germline V gene, CDR1 is MNHEY and CDR2 is SMNVEV (reference sequence). The CDR3 is 16 amino acids. V trimming: 5 bases; J trimming: 3 bases; junction bases outside the gene matches: 6.

The gene calls are TRBV19 and TRBJ2-7; 12 bases fit TRBD2. CDR3 length: 16 residues. V lost 2 bases and J lost 6; bases outside the gene matches: 8. Germline CDR1 LNHDA, CDR2 SQIVND (reference sequence). The CDR3 here is CASSIRTSGILGEQYF. CDR3 sequence (DNA): TGTGCCAGTAGTATAAGGACTAGCGGGATTTTAGGCGAGCAGTACTTC.

This chain links TRBV6-5 with TRBJ1-2; 7 nucleotides line up with TRBD1. CDR3 length: 13 amino acids. V lost 6 bases and J lost 3; bases outside the gene matches: 4. CDR1 is MNHEY and CDR2 is SVGAGI in the germline V gene. The DNA of the CDR3 is TGTGCCAGCAGCCTTGACAGGGACTATGGCTACACCTTC. It translates to CASSLDRDYGYTF.

The chain recombines TRBV7-2 with TRBJ2-1; tentative D call: TRBD1 (5 bases). The CDR3 extends over 13 amino acids. V was cut by 4 bases and J by 7 bases, with 11 bases left in between. CDR1 SGHTA and CDR2 FQGNSA come from the germline V gene. CDR3 coding DNA: TGTGCCAGCAGCTCCAGGGTTGGGAATGAGCAGTTCTTC. It encodes CASSSRVGNEQFF.

Turning to this clone: The sample holds other DNA sequences that translate to the same CDR3. The V call is TRBV9, the J call TRBJ2-1; 12 positions match TRBD2. The ends lost 0 bases at V and 7 bases at J; junction bases unmatched: 2. Germline V gene lookup returns CDR1 SGDLS and CDR2 YYNGEE. The CDR3 has 15 residues. CDR3 amino acids: CASSVGLAGVNEQFF. DNA for the CDR3: TGTGCCAGCAGCGTAGGACTAGCGGGAGTGAATGAGCAGTTCTTC.

The V and J genes are TRBV11-2 and TRBJ2-1; 7 nucleotides align to TRBD2. Trimming cost V 3 bases and J 10 bases; bases outside gene matches: 9. Per germline, CDR1 SGHAT and CDR2 FQNNGV. The CDR3 is 14 residues long. This CDR3 reads CASSFKTQGGEQFF. DNA for the CDR3: TGTGCCAGCAGCTTTAAAACCCAGGGAGGGGAGCAGTTCTTC.

J is TRBJ2-7 and V is TRBV20-1; 10 bases are shared with TRBD1. Losses at the gene ends were 3 bases for V and 4 bases for J; bases not matched to a gene: 6. CDR1 and CDR2 (germline): DFQATT, SNEGSKA (reference sequence). The CDR3 is made up of 14 amino acids. The CDR3 region is CSASFGTGAYEQYF. The CDR3 nucleotides are TGCAGTGCTAGTTTCGGGACAGGGGCATACGAGCAGTACTTC.

The chain links TRBV7-9 to TRBJ1-1, with no clear D. The germline V and J ends were trimmed by 5 bases and 1 base, with 11 bases remaining between them. CDR3 length: 14 amino acids. The V gene's germline CDR1 is SEHNR and CDR2 FQNEAQ (reference sequence). CDR3 DNA: TGTGCCAGCAGCACGACTTTGAGGAACACTGAAGCTTTCTTT. Translation gives CASSTTLRNTEAFF.

The V and J genes are TRBV5-1 and TRBJ1-2, with D possibly being TRBD1 (5 bases). V dropped 0 bases and J dropped 8 bases, with 14 bases sitting between them. Germline V CDR1 and CDR2: SGHRS, YFSETQ. The CDR3 extends over 14 amino acids. CDR3 bases: TGCGCCAGCAGCTTGGCGACAGAAGTTGTCGGCTACACCTTC. It specifies CASSLATEVVGYTF.